The 31 T cell receptor beta chains presented below share a single source sample, sequenced in a study of cytomegalovirus exposure and HLA in healthy donors. The PCR had 60 Vbeta and 13 Jbeta primers. Some clones are missing from TCRdb's copy, which holds only in-frame ones; the method was immunoSEQ multiplex PCR. Seen here are nearly 110,000 clones, 82% observed once, and the top ten hold about 1.6%. Sequencing input: PBMCs. Source of these receptors: a man aged 50 or older in good health and CMV-seronegative.

The CDR3 coding sequence is TGTGCCAGCAGTCCTTACAATGAGCAGTTCTTC. Encoded protein: CASSPYNEQFF. The rearrangement joins TRBV6-6 to TRBJ2-1, with unresolved D. Trimming shortened V by 5 bases and J by 4 bases, and 3 bases separated the two germline ends. CDR1 and CDR2 from the germline V gene are MNHNY and SVGAGI (reference sequence). This CDR3 has 11 residues.

The V and J genes are TRBV6-1 and TRBJ1-3; maybe TRBD1 (6 bases). The germline V gene has CDR1 MNHNS and CDR2 SASEGT. This CDR3 is 15 amino acids long. V was clipped by 11 bases and J by 0 bases, with 17 bases between them. CDR3 in amino acids: CAGTRDTVSGNTIYF. The CDR3 DNA sequence: TGTGCCGGAACCCGGGACACTGTCTCTGGAAACACCATATATTTT.

J is TRBJ2-3 and V is TRBV9, with TRBD2 identical over 14 bases. CDR3 length equals 17 residues. Unmatched junction bases numbered 6, after V lost 3 bases and J lost 3 bases. Germline lookup yields CDR1 SGDLS and CDR2 YYNGEE. CDR3 nucleotides: TGTGCCAGCAGCGCCCTTTGGACTAGCGGGGGGACAGATACGCAGTATTTT. Its protein product is CASSALWTSGGTDTQYF.

This rearrangement joins TRBV7-8 to TRBJ2-1; the match to TRBD2 covers 10 bases. V dropped 3 bases and J dropped 5; count of bases not matched to a gene: 16. CDR3 length equals 19 residues. The V gene's germline CDR1 is SGHVS and CDR2 FQNEAQ. The CDR3 nucleotides are TGTGCCAGCAGCTTTGGACGGACTAGCGGCCACGATACTCACAATGAGCAGTTCTTC. Its protein is CASSFGRTSGHDTHNEQFF.

This clone appeared a single time. This chain joins TRBV5-6 and TRBJ1-5, with 7 positions matching TRBD1. V was pared by 0 bases and J by 5 bases, with 11 bases of the junction left unmatched. The CDR3 is 17 amino acids. Germline V gives CDR1 SGHDT, CDR2 YYEEEE. The CDR3, as DNA: TGTGCCAGCAGCTTGGGAGGGGGCGCACCGGGCCATCAGCCCCAGCATTTT. Protein: CASSLGGGAPGHQPQHF. Full variable domain (rest looked up from reference TRBV5-6 and TRBJ1-5): DAGVTQSPTHLIKTRGQQVTLRCSPKSGHDTVSWYQQALGQGPQFIFQYYEEEERQRGNFPDRFSGHQFPNYSSELNVNALLLGDSALYLCASSLGGGAPGHQPQHFGDGTRLSIL.

As DNA, the CDR3 is TGTGCCAGCAGCCGGGACAGAAGATCCGGGGCCAACGTCCTGACTTTC. Its translation is CASSRDRRSGANVLTF. The chain combines TRBV7-8 with TRBJ2-6, with 7 bases lining up with TRBD1. This CDR3 has 16 residues. The junction had 8 bases not matched to a gene; V was cut back by 5 bases and J by 4 bases. Germline-derived CDR1 and CDR2 are SGHVS and FQNEAQ.

The chain has TRBV28 and TRBJ1-2; a weak D match, TRBD1 (6 bases). The CDR3 spans 16 residues. The V gene lost 2 bases and the J gene lost 8 bases, with 21 bases spanning the gap. Germline CDR1 is MDHEN and CDR2 is SYDVKM. CDR3 region: CASSLIGSGQVVGYTF. As DNA, the CDR3 is TGTGCCAGCAGTTTAATAGGGTCGGGACAAGTTGTCGGCTACACCTTC.

This clone was found a few times. The CDR3 region has the DNA TGTGCCAGCTCAACTAGACAGGGCTTCATGGTAGCTTTCTTT. It is translated as CASSTRQGFMVAFF. V usage is TRBV18 and J usage is TRBJ1-1, with 7 bases identical to TRBD1. J was trimmed by 10 bases and V by 5 bases; bases with no gene match: 13. The CDR3 is made up of 14 amino acids. Germline V gene lookup returns CDR1 KGHSH and CDR2 LQKENI.

V and J are TRBV10-3 and TRBJ1-5, with a possible D match to TRBD1 (6 bases). The CDR3 has 14 residues. V lost 4 bases to trimming and J lost 3 bases, with 10 bases between them. Germline CDR1 and CDR2: ENHRY and SYGVKD. The chain's CDR3 is CAISARDTNQPQHF. CDR3 nucleotide sequence: TGTGCCATCAGTGCAAGGGACACCAATCAGCCCCAGCATTTT.

Comment on this clone: The germline gene is not matched at one end of the junction; a read error may be the cause. The J gene is TRBJ1-1, the V gene TRBV20-1; D unresolved. From germline, CDR1 is DFQATT and CDR2 SNEGSKA (reference sequence). This CDR3 is 10 amino acids long. As DNA, the CDR3 is TGTTCGCCTGCCCGGGGTGAAGCTTTCTTT. This encodes CSPARGEAFF.

The chain joins TRBV7-2 to TRBJ2-7, with 9 bases lining up with TRBD2. V lost 5 bases to trimming and J lost 2 bases; unmatched junction nucleotides: 7. This CDR3 has 15 residues. The V gene's germline CDR1 is SGHTA and CDR2 FQGNSA. The DNA for the CDR3 is TGTGCCAGCAGCCCTCTTAGCGGGGGACCCTACGAGCAGTACTTC. It yields the protein CASSPLSGGPYEQYF.

The chain carries TRBV19 and TRBJ1-1; a possible D gene is TRBD1 (5 bases). This CDR3 is built from 14 residues. Trimming stripped 4 bases from V and 5 bases from J, with 14 bases between. Germline CDR1 reads LNHDA; CDR2 reads SQIVND (reference sequence). Here the CDR3 reads CASSTGVEGTEAFF. CDR3 bases: TGTGCCAGTAGTACTGGGGTGGAGGGGACTGAAGCTTTCTTT.

The gene calls are TRBV7-9 and TRBJ2-1, with 7 bases identical to TRBD2. J was trimmed by 9 bases and V by 4 bases; bases with no gene match: 12. The germline CDR1 and CDR2 sequences are SEHNR and FQNEAQ (reference sequence). CDR3 length: 15 amino acids. The CDR3 reads CASSSGLDGVSEQFF. In nucleotides, the CDR3 is TGTGCCAGCAGCTCAGGACTAGACGGGGTCAGTGAGCAGTTCTTC.

Here the CDR3 DNA reads TGTGCCAGCAGTTCTTACTCTGGAAACACCATATATTTT. Translating gives CASSSYSGNTIYF. The V and J genes are TRBV28 and TRBJ1-3; no definite D call. The CDR3 contains 13 residues. Trimming took 4 bases from V and 0 from J, leaving 4 bases between them. In germline, CDR1 is MDHEN, CDR2 SYDVKM.

This sequence joins TRBV19 and TRBJ1-5, with D unclear. CDR3 length equals 13 residues. V was shortened by 0 bases and J by 11 bases, with 11 bases between the two germline ends. Germline values: CDR1 LNHDA, CDR2 SQIVND (reference sequence). CDR3 sequence: CASSIDESGAQHF. The CDR3 DNA sequence: TGTGCCAGTAGTATAGATGAAAGCGGGGCCCAGCATTTT.

This clone occurred a few times. The chain uses TRBV9 and TRBJ1-1, with TRBD1 as a possible D gene (6 bases). Looked up from germline, CDR1 is SGDLS and CDR2 is YYNGEE. This CDR3 is built from 13 residues. The germline V and J ends were trimmed by 3 bases and 7 bases, with 13 bases remaining between them. In DNA form, the CDR3 reads TGTGCCAGCAGCGGGCAGGGGTACGATGAAGCTTTCTTT. Amino acid sequence: CASSGQGYDEAFF. Full variable domain (rest looked up from reference TRBV9 and TRBJ1-1): DSGVTQTPKHLITATGQRVTLRCSPRSGDLSVYWYQQSLDQGLQFLIQYYNGEERAKGNILERFSAQQFPDLHSELNLSSLELGDSALYFCASSGQGYDEAFFGQGTRLTVV.

The chain carries TRBV7-2 and TRBJ2-4; TRBD2 is a possible D gene (5 bases). The ends were cut back, 1 base at V and 8 bases at J, with 12 bases in the middle. Germline-derived CDR1 and CDR2 are SGHTA and FQGNSA. The CDR3 is 14 amino acids. In DNA, the CDR3 is TGTGCCAGCAGCTTAGGAATTGGGCGGGACATTCAGTACTTC. This gives the protein CASSLGIGRDIQYF.

This clone came up a few times. This chain uses TRBV29-1 with TRBJ1-1, with 9 nucleotides matching TRBD1. V was pared by 6 bases and J by 4 bases, with 12 bases of the junction left unmatched. From germline, CDR1 is SQVTM and CDR2 ANQGSEA. The length of the CDR3 is 15 residues. In DNA form, the CDR3 reads TGCAGCGTGGACGGGACAGGGAGGTTGGGCACTGAAGCTTTCTTT. This codes for CSVDGTGRLGTEAFF.

V gene TRBV19 combines with J gene TRBJ2-2; TRBD1 matches 7 bases. Germline CDR1 reads LNHDA; CDR2 reads SQIVND (reference sequence). Trimming cost V 6 bases and J 4 bases; bases outside gene matches: 8. The CDR3 length is 15 residues. Here the CDR3 reads CASSRDREFTGELFF. The CDR3 bases are TGTGCCAGTAGCCGAGACAGGGAGTTCACCGGGGAGCTGTTTTTT.

The chain couples TRBV14 to TRBJ2-1; D gene unclear. CDR1 is SGHDN, CDR2 FVKESK, per germline. CDR3 length equals 14 residues. With 4 bases removed from V and 5 bases from J, the gap between germline ends came to 12 bases. The CDR3 coding sequence is TGTGCCAGCAGCCCCCCCCCGGTGAACAATGAGCAGTTCTTC. Translating it yields CASSPPPVNNEQFF.

This clone was seen more than once but under ten times. The rearrangement links TRBV5-8 to TRBJ2-5, with D possibly matching TRBD2 (6 bases). V lost 6 bases and J lost 9, with 18 bases in between. CDR3 size: 13 residues. Germline CDR1 and CDR2: SGHTS and YDEGEE. CDR3 in amino acids: CASTYSGEVAQYF. As DNA, the CDR3 is TGTGCCAGCACCTACTCGGGGGAGGTGGCCCAGTACTTC.

This clone was observed once. V usage is TRBV5-1 and J usage is TRBJ1-6; D might be TRBD1 (6 bases). V shed 4 bases and J shed 7 bases, with 12 bases lying between them. The CDR3 loop spans 14 amino acids. CDR1 and CDR2 (germline): SGHRS, YFSETQ. CDR3 DNA sequence: TGCGCCAGCAGCACCGCAGGGGCGAATTCACCCCTCCACTTT. The encoded protein is CASSTAGANSPLHF.

This sequence joins TRBV4-2 and TRBJ1-2, with 8 bases matching TRBD1. This CDR3 comprises 15 residues. The V and J ends lost 0 bases and 6 bases, in that order; junction bases with no gene match: 6. Germline CDR1 and CDR2: LGHNA and YNFKEQ. CDR3 in DNA: TGTGCCAGCAGCCAAGATTCCCAGGGGGCGCATGGCTACACCTTC. It is translated as CASSQDSQGAHGYTF.

The CDR3 loop is CASSRDRSKNTEAFF. CDR3 coding DNA: TGTGCCAGCAGTCGAGACAGGTCTAAAAACACTGAAGCTTTCTTT. The gene calls are TRBV2 and TRBJ1-1; possible D gene TRBD1, 6 bases. Trimming shortened V by 5 bases and J by 2 bases, and 15 bases separated the two germline ends. Per germline, CDR1 SNHLY and CDR2 FYNNEI. This CDR3 comprises 15 residues.

This sequence joins TRBV15 and TRBJ1-2; D call uncertain. This CDR3 spans 13 amino acids. Germline CDR1 LNHNV, CDR2 YYDKDF (reference sequence). Trimming cost V 6 bases and J 6 bases, with 14 bases left between them. The CDR3 DNA reads TGTGCCACCAGGAATGTATCGCGAAATGGCTACACCTTC. Its protein product is CATRNVSRNGYTF.

V is TRBV18 and J is TRBJ2-3; 12 positions agree with TRBD2. J lost 2 bases, V lost 3 bases, and 3 bases had no gene match. The CDR3 runs to 16 residues. Germline CDR1 KGHSH, CDR2 LQKENI. CDR3 bases: TGTGCCAGCTCACCGCGGACTAGCGGGGCCACAGATACGCAGTATTTT. This gives the protein CASSPRTSGATDTQYF.

This clone was picked up one time. V gene TRBV2 combines with J gene TRBJ2-5; 11 nucleotides align to TRBD2. From germline, CDR1 is SNHLY and CDR2 FYNNEI. With V trimmed by 5 bases and J by 5 bases, 4 bases remained unmatched. This CDR3 spans 14 amino acids. CDR3 in DNA: TGTGCCAGCAGTTATAGCGGGGGGGAGGAGACCCAGTACTTC. Residues: CASSYSGGEETQYF.

The chain recombines TRBV7-2 with TRBJ1-1, with 9 bases aligning to TRBD1. Unmatched junction bases numbered 2, after V lost 6 bases and J lost 0 bases. The CDR3 is 14 amino acids. From germline, CDR1 is SGHTA and CDR2 FQGNSA. This chain's CDR3 is CASRRTGVNTEAFF. CDR3 bases: TGTGCCAGCAGGAGGACAGGGGTGAACACTGAAGCTTTCTTT.

This clone was found once. The J gene is TRBJ2-4, the V gene TRBV29-1, with 7 positions matching TRBD1. Germline trimming cut 6 bases from V and 8 bases from J; bases unmatched to any gene: 10. Germline lookup yields CDR1 SQVTM and CDR2 ANQGSEA. This CDR3 contains 13 residues. The DNA for the CDR3 is TGCAGCGTGAGGGAAGGGGGCGCTTACATTCAGTACTTC. It is translated as CSVREGGAYIQYF.

This chain joins TRBV10-3 and TRBJ1-1; a possible D gene is TRBD1 (5 bases). Germline loops: CDR1 ENHRY, CDR2 SYGVKD. V was trimmed by 3 bases and J by 4 bases, leaving 12 bases between them. The CDR3 contains 14 residues. This CDR3 reads CAISEAGSGTEAFF. The CDR3 nucleotides read TGTGCCATCAGTGAAGCAGGGTCGGGCACTGAAGCTTTCTTT.

This rearrangement joins TRBV29-1 to TRBJ1-2, with D unresolved. The V end lost 0 bases, the J end lost 6 bases, and 5 bases lay between the germline ends. There are 11 residues in the CDR3. CDR1 SQVTM and CDR2 ANQGSEA come from the germline V gene. CDR3 DNA: TGCAGCGTTGAAGAGGGAGATGGCTACACCTTC. Protein: CSVEEGDGYTF.